Following are 17 T cell receptor beta chains from one sample sequenced in a study of T-cell memory formation after mild COVID-19. TCRdb processed the 5' RACE reads anew with MiXCR; each CDR3 protein has one entry. The data contain 200,000 to 250,000 distinct CDR3 sequences, over 15% of them singletons. Sequenced: PBMCs or a T cell subset sorted from them (not recorded which). These receptors were collected from an adult woman who had mild COVID-19 (a few samples of this study predate the infection). Cell type and time point are not known.

Written as DNA, the CDR3 is TGTGCCAGCAGACGTGACAGGGAGGGGACCCAGTACTTC. Protein: CASRRDREGTQYF. The V call is TRBV7-9, the J call TRBJ2-5, with D possibly being TRBD1 or TRBD2 (7 bases each). CDR3 size: 13 residues. Germline V gene data show CDR1 as SEHNR and CDR2 as FQNEAQ (reference sequence). The V gene lost 6 bases and the J gene lost 7 bases, with 15 bases spanning the gap.

The rearrangement links TRBV6-2 or TRBV6-3 to TRBJ1-2; 7 bases agree with TRBD1. V lost 6 bases to trimming and J lost 14 bases; unmatched junction nucleotides: 9. Germline values: CDR1 MNHEY, CDR2 SVGEGT. The CDR3 loop spans 11 amino acids. CDR3 amino acids: CASSPGQVETF. CDR3 nucleotides: TGTGCCAGCAGCCCCGGACAGGTGGAAACCTTC.

This clonotype was observed a handful of times. The gene calls are TRBV20-1 and TRBJ2-7; D perhaps matches TRBD1 (6 bases). Trimming pared 0 bases from V and 1 base from J, leaving 10 bases between. CDR1 is DFQATT, CDR2 SNEGSKA, per germline (reference sequence). The CDR3 consists of 14 residues. CDR3 in DNA: TGCAGTGCTAGAGAGCAGGGGCTATCCTACGAGCAGTACTTC. This codes for CSAREQGLSYEQYF.

This clonotype has more than one count but fewer than ten. The chain employs TRBV24-1 and TRBJ2-1, with D tentatively TRBD1 or TRBD2 (6 bases each). Trimming left V 9 bases short and J 10 bases short, with 15 bases between. There are 12 residues in the CDR3. From germline, CDR1 is KGHDR and CDR2 SFDVKD. CDR3 loop: CATSPGAREQFF. CDR3 coding DNA: TGTGCCACCTCCCCGGGGGCTCGGGAGCAGTTCTTC.

This clonotype was recorded a few times. V and J are TRBV2 and TRBJ1-1, with D uncertain. Trimming stripped 2 bases from V and 10 bases from J, with 14 bases between. The CDR3 extends over 13 amino acids. Germline values: CDR1 SNHLY, CDR2 FYNNEI. CDR3 nucleotide sequence: TGTGCCAGCAGTGAACGGGCCTCAAGAGGAGCTTTCTTT. Translating gives CASSERASRGAFF. The full variable domain, completed using reference TRBV2 and TRBJ1-1, is EPEVTQTPSHQVTQMGQEVILRCVPISNHLYFYWYRQILGQKVEFLVSFYNNEISEKSEIFDDQFSVERPDGSNFTLKIRSTKLEDSAMYFCASSERASRGAFFGQGTRLTVV.

This clonotype was found once. CDR3 nucleotides: TGCGCCAGCAGCTTGCAGGGACCGGAGTACGAGCAGTACTTC. It encodes CASSLQGPEYEQYF. The V gene is TRBV5-1, the J gene TRBJ2-7, with D perhaps matching TRBD1 or TRBD2 (5 bases each). V lost 1 base and J lost 4, with 12 bases in between. This CDR3 is 14 amino acids long. Per the germline V gene, CDR1 is SGHRS and CDR2 is YFSETQ.

The chain carries TRBV20-1 and TRBJ1-1; D might be TRBD1 (5 bases). This CDR3 has 15 residues. V was cut by 1 base and J by 2 bases, with 14 bases left in between. Germline V lookup: CDR1 DFQATT, CDR2 SNEGSKA (reference sequence). CDR3 coding DNA: TGCAGTGCTAGAGGGGACCGTGGAGATAACACTGAAGCTTTCTTT. Encoded protein: CSARGDRGDNTEAFF.

The chain uses TRBV7-9 and TRBJ1-1; unclear D gene. The length of the CDR3 is 13 residues. V was cut by 7 bases and J by 1 base, with 10 bases left in between. Germline CDR1 reads SEHNR; CDR2 reads FQNEAQ (reference sequence). The CDR3 protein is CASKGWANTEAFF. As DNA, the CDR3 is TGTGCCAGCAAAGGATGGGCGAACACTGAAGCTTTCTTT.

This clonotype was counted a few times. V is TRBV18 and J is TRBJ2-1; no reliable D call. Germline lookup yields CDR1 KGHSH and CDR2 LQKENI. The ends were cut back, 1 base at V and 0 bases at J, with 10 bases in the middle. The CDR3 loop spans 16 amino acids. This CDR3 reads CASSPQGPSSYNEQFF. The CDR3, as DNA: TGTGCCAGCTCACCACAGGGTCCGAGCTCCTACAATGAGCAGTTCTTC.

This clonotype was picked up many times. This chain connects TRBV7-9 to TRBJ2-3, with 7 bases that match TRBD2. Germline CDR1 and CDR2: SEHNR and FQNEAQ (reference sequence). V lost 7 bases to trimming and J lost 2 bases; unmatched junction nucleotides: 6. The CDR3 has 14 residues. This chain's CDR3 is CASTHGGSTDTQYF. CDR3 bases: TGTGCCAGCACCCACGGGGGGTCCACAGATACGCAGTATTTT. Drawing the rest from reference TRBV7-9 and TRBJ2-3, the complete variable domain is DTGVSQNPRHKITKRGQNVTFRCDPISEHNRLYWYRQTLGQGPEFLTYFQNEAQLEKSRLLSDRFSAERPKGSFSTLEIQRTEQGDSAMYLCASTHGGSTDTQYFGPGTRLTVL.

This chain uses TRBV6-2 or TRBV6-3 with TRBJ2-3; unclear D gene. This CDR3 region has 15 residues. V was pared by 1 base and J by 2 bases, with 10 bases between. Germline CDR1 MNHEY, CDR2 SVGEGT. The CDR3 DNA reads TGTGCCAGCAGTTACTGGCGGATAAACACAGATACGCAGTATTTT. Protein product: CASSYWRINTDTQYF.

The J gene is TRBJ1-2, the V gene TRBV12-3 or TRBV12-4, with 7 bases aligning to TRBD1. This CDR3 region has 13 residues. Trimming at V came to 5 bases and at J to 7 bases, leaving 7 bases not matched to a gene. DNA for the CDR3: TGTGCCAGCAGTCGGGACAGTGCCTCTGGCTACACCTTC. Protein product: CASSRDSASGYTF.

This clonotype was counted between two and nine times. The chain is built from TRBV7-8 and TRBJ2-3; the match to TRBD1 covers 7 bases. From germline, CDR1 is SGHVS and CDR2 FQNEAQ. J was trimmed by 2 bases and V by 4 bases; bases with no gene match: 12. The CDR3 spans 17 residues. The CDR3 DNA is TGTGCCAGCAGCTCGCCCCGGTCAGGGGGTCCCACAGATACGCAGTATTTT. It specifies CASSSPRSGGPTDTQYF. Complete variable domain (other parts from reference TRBV7-8 and TRBJ2-3): GAGVSQSPRYKVAKRGQDVALRCDPISGHVSLFWYQQALGQGPEFLTYFQNEAQLDKSGLPSDRFFAERPEGSVSTLKIQRTQQEDSAVYLCASSSPRSGGPTDTQYFGPGTRLTVL.

The chain has TRBV5-6 and TRBJ1-2; D remains unclear. V was clipped by 0 bases and J by 6 bases, with 15 bases between them. The germline gives CDR1 SGHDT, CDR2 YYEEEE. There are 15 residues in the CDR3. The CDR3 reads CASSLGPGPGDGYTF. The CDR3 DNA sequence: TGTGCCAGCAGCTTGGGGCCGGGTCCGGGTGATGGCTACACCTTC.

This clonotype was counted only a few times. The chain links TRBV7-2 to TRBJ1-2, with D perhaps matching TRBD1 (6 bases). The CDR3 spans 14 residues. Germline CDR1 and CDR2: SGHTA and FQGNSA. V was shortened by 1 base and J by 4 bases, with 10 bases between the two germline ends. The CDR3 loop reads CASSLEHRAYGYTF. CDR3 DNA sequence: TGTGCCAGCAGCTTAGAGCACAGGGCCTATGGCTACACCTTC.

In its sample, this clonotype was seen many times. V and J are TRBV5-1 and TRBJ2-7; D possibly uses TRBD1 or TRBD2 (5 bases each). Germline values: CDR1 SGHRS, CDR2 YFSETQ. The CDR3 has 13 residues. V shed 4 bases and J shed 5 bases, with 13 bases lying between them. The chain's CDR3 is CASSVGTLDEQYF. The CDR3 nucleotides read TGCGCCAGCAGCGTCGGGACGTTAGACGAGCAGTACTTC.

This clonotype was seen a handful of times. The rearrangement links TRBV3-1 to TRBJ2-3; D assignment may be TRBD1 or TRBD2 (5 bases each). Between the trimmed V and J ends, which lost 1 base and 6 bases, there was a span of 14 bases. This CDR3 has 15 residues. CDR1 and CDR2 (germline): LGHDT, YNNKEL (reference sequence). The CDR3 is CASSQGGPIIDTQYF. For the CDR3, the DNA is TGTGCCAGCAGCCAAGGGGGACCCATCATCGATACGCAGTATTTT.